These 9 T cell receptor beta chains share one sample of origin, sequenced in a study of spatial heterogeneity in lung cancer. The sample's time point: sample taken at primary tumor resection. Unsorted whole RNA samples from tumor, nontumor lung or frozen PBMC were sequenced. A single record per CDR3 protein comes from TCRdb applying MiXCR to the 5' RACE reads. The sample includes tens of thousands of distinct CDR3 sequences, roughly 5.6% of them seen just once. Specimen: PBMCs, collected at surgery. Every receptor here comes from a female donor with early-stage non-small cell lung cancer.

About this clonotype itself: This may arise from a read error, as a much more abundant clone is one base away. The gene calls are TRBV5-1 and TRBJ2-5; D is unclear. From germline, CDR1 is SGHRS and CDR2 YFSETQ. The CDR3 consists of 14 residues. V lost 2 bases and J 1 base, leaving 9 bases between the germline ends. CDR3 residues: CASSFGVGQETQYF. The DNA for the CDR3 is TGCGCCAGCAGCTTTGGCGTAGGCCAAGAGACCCAGTACTTC.

This clonotype has ten or more counts. The chain recombines TRBV12-3 or TRBV12-4 with TRBJ1-6; D gene unclear. CDR3 size: 14 residues. The V and J ends lost 0 bases and 6 bases respectively, with 6 bases between them. For the CDR3, the DNA is TGTGCCAGCAGTTTAGCATTCAGTAATTCACCCCTCCACTTT. The encoded protein is CASSLAFSNSPLHF.

In this sample, this clonotype turned up many times. The chain employs TRBV7-9 and TRBJ2-5; TRBD2 agrees at 7 bases. Germline values: CDR1 SEHNR, CDR2 FQNEAQ (reference sequence). V shed 0 bases and J 0 bases; nucleotides not matched to a gene: 1. This CDR3 contains 15 residues. The CDR3 region has the DNA TGTGCCAGCAGCTTAGCTAGCGGGTACCAAGAGACCCAGTACTTC. It is translated as CASSLASGYQETQYF.

This clonotype was detected ten times or more. The rearrangement joins TRBV5-1 to TRBJ2-1; D may be TRBD2 (5 bases). Per germline, CDR1 SGHRS and CDR2 YFSETQ. This CDR3 contains 15 residues. V lost 4 bases to trimming and J lost 6 bases, with 17 bases between them. As DNA, the CDR3 is TGCGCCAGCAGCCCGTTGAGAGCGGCCACCAATGAGCAGTTCTTC. Its protein product is CASSPLRAATNEQFF.

This clonotype was counted at least ten times. The chain is built from TRBV5-5 and TRBJ2-5, with 7 nucleotides matching TRBD2. The CDR3 runs 15 residues. V was pared by 4 bases and J by 5 bases, with 11 bases of the junction left unmatched. Germline V gene sequence: CDR1 SGHKS, CDR2 YYEKEE (reference sequence). The CDR3 DNA reads TGTGCCAGCAGCCCCCTGGGAGGGGCGGTCGAGACCCAGTACTTC. It codes for CASSPLGGAVETQYF.

The gene calls are TRBV24-1 and TRBJ2-2, with 13 positions matching TRBD2. This CDR3 is built from 17 residues. J lost 2 bases, V lost 7 bases, and 6 bases had no gene match. Germline assignment: CDR1 KGHDR and CDR2 SFDVKD. The CDR3: CATRGTSGKINTGELFF. CDR3 bases: TGTGCCACCAGAGGGACTAGCGGGAAGATTAACACCGGGGAGCTGTTTTTT.

This clonotype was seen ten or more times. The J gene is TRBJ2-1, the V gene TRBV5-4, with 14 nucleotides matching TRBD2. The CDR3 has 18 residues. V lost 4 bases and J lost 0; bases outside the gene matches: 6. In germline, CDR1 is SGHNT, CDR2 YYREEE (reference sequence). The CDR3 nucleotides read TGTGCCAGCAGCGGGGGACTAGCGGGGGTAAGCTCCTACAATGAGCAGTTCTTC. This encodes CASSGGLAGVSSYNEQFF.

This clonotype occurred many times. The rearrangement uses TRBV20-1 and TRBJ2-1; weak D call: TRBD2 (5 bases). The CDR3 length is 14 residues. Germline V gene sequence: CDR1 DFQATT, CDR2 SNEGSKA (reference sequence). V was pared by 2 bases and J by 10 bases, with 18 bases between. The CDR3, as DNA: TGCAGTGCTAGAAGTCCTCTCGCCGGGAAGGAGCAGTTCTTC. This translates into CSARSPLAGKEQFF.

This clonotype has just a few counts. This chain connects TRBV7-9 to TRBJ2-2; 8 bases map to TRBD1. The CDR3 has 15 residues. With 5 bases clipped from V and 6 bases from J, the junction kept 8 bases outside the gene matches. CDR1 and CDR2 from the germline V gene are SEHNR and FQNEAQ (reference sequence). The CDR3: CASSLLTGVAGELFF. DNA for the CDR3: TGTGCCAGCAGCCTACTGACAGGGGTTGCCGGGGAGCTGTTTTTT.